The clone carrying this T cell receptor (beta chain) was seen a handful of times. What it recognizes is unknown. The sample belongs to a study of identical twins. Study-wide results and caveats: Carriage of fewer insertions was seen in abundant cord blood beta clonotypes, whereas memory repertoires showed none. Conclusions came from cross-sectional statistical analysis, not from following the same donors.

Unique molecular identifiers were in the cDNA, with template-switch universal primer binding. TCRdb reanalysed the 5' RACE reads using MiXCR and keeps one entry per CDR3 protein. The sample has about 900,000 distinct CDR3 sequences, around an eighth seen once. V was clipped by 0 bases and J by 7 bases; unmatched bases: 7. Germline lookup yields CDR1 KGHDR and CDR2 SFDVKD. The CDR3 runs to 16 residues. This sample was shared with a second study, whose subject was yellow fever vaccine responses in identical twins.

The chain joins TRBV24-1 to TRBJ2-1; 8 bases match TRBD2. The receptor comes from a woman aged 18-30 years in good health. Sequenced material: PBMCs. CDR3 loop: CATSDLVGTSLNEQFF. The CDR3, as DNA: TGTGCCACCAGTGATTTGGTGGGGACTAGTCTGAATGAGCAGTTCTTC.